The table lists the clone carrying this TCR beta chain with a few counts. Generation of TCR beta libraries employed quantitative 5'-RACE incorporating molecular barcodes. TCRdb analysed the 5' RACE reads with MiXCR anew, one entry per CDR3 protein. This repertoire shows under 300,000 distinct CDR3 sequences, about 10% found once; its top ten account for around 6.5%. The data derive from a study of CD8 T cells in ankylosing spondylitis. The sample was blood, either unsorted or a sorted T cell fraction (not recorded which). The clonotype originates from a male donor with ankylosing spondylitis or in good health (not recorded which).

The CDR3 region has the DNA TGTGCCAGCAGTTCAAGGGGGTATCTCACCGGGGAGCTGTTTTTT. Translated, it gives CASSSRGYLTGELFF. This chain joins TRBV2 and TRBJ2-2, with D maybe TRBD1 (6 bases). The CDR3 is 15 residues long. From germline, CDR1 is SNHLY and CDR2 FYNNEI. Trimming stripped 5 bases from V and 4 bases from J, with 14 bases between.